This TCR beta chain was observed in a study of blood T cell repertoires in COVID-19. Germline V CDR1 and CDR2: MNHEY, SVGEGT. This CDR3 is 18 amino acids long. The germline V and J ends were trimmed by 2 bases and 10 bases, with 26 bases remaining between them. The protocol was immunoSEQ multiplex PCR, while the TCRdb copy is restricted to in-frame clones and leaves out a portion. This table has around 200,000 clones, roughly 88% appearing once. This clone turned up a few times. This TCR came from a man between 40 and 49 years old with acute COVID-19. The V and J genes are TRBV6-2 or TRBV6-3 and TRBJ1-4; TRBD1 might be the D (6 bases). Sequenced: PBMCs or T cells enriched from blood (not recorded which). The CDR3 nucleotides read TGTGCCAGCAGTTACGATAGGGGGGGAATATCCCTAGGAGGAAAACTGTTTTTT. This sequence encodes CASSYDRGGISLGGKLFF.